The 7 T cell receptor beta chains below all came from one sample that was sequenced in a study of blood T cell repertoires in COVID-19. Profiled with immunoSEQ multiplex PCR; TCRdb holds only in-frame clones, not every one. The sample has 250,000 to 350,000 clones, around 90% seen once. Sequenced: PBMCs or T cells enriched from blood (not recorded which). The receptors originated from a woman aged 18 to 35 with acute COVID-19.

The chain couples TRBV5-6 to TRBJ2-7, with D unclear. Between the trimmed V and J ends, which lost 2 bases and 3 bases, there was a span of 12 bases. CDR1 and CDR2 (germline): SGHDT, YYEEEE. The CDR3 loop spans 14 amino acids. CDR3 sequence (DNA): TGTGCCAGCAGCTTCCCAGGCCGGAACTACGAGCAGTACTTC. Protein: CASSFPGRNYEQYF.

The chain joins TRBV28 to TRBJ2-1; 7 bases fit TRBD2. Germline V lookup: CDR1 MDHEN, CDR2 SYDVKM. This CDR3 comprises 13 residues. The V segment lost 6 bases and the J segment 5 bases; nucleotides outside the gene matches: 4. This CDR3 is CASSLGRDNEQFF. CDR3 nucleotide sequence: TGTGCCAGCAGCTTAGGGAGGGACAATGAGCAGTTCTTC.

The rearrangement links TRBV14 to TRBJ2-1, with D possibly TRBD1 on 5 matching bases. Germline CDR1 and CDR2: SGHDN and FVKESK. The V end lost 3 bases, the J end lost 3 bases, and 15 bases lay between the germline ends. The CDR3 sequence is 16 residues long. The CDR3 sequence is CASSHLIGANYNEQFF. The CDR3 nucleotides read TGTGCCAGCAGCCATTTAATTGGGGCGAACTACAATGAGCAGTTCTTC. The full variable domain, its missing parts supplied by reference TRBV14 and TRBJ2-1, is EAGVTQFPSHSVIEKGQTVTLRCDPISGHDNLYWYRRVMGKEIKFLLHFVKESKQDESGMPNNRFLAERTGGTYSTLKVQPAELEDSGVYFCASSHLIGANYNEQFFGPGTRLTVL.

The chain joins TRBV6-2 or TRBV6-3 to TRBJ1-6; no clear D gene. V lost 6 bases and J lost 0, with 18 bases in between. CDR1 is MNHEY, CDR2 SVGEGT, per germline. CDR3 length equals 18 residues. As DNA, the CDR3 is TGTGCCAGCAGCCCTCGGGAAGGGTTCAGCTCCTATAATTCACCCCTCCACTTT. Residues: CASSPREGFSSYNSPLHF.

This chain uses TRBV6-5 with TRBJ2-7, with 7 bases fitting TRBD1. The CDR3 runs 15 residues. Germline V gene data show CDR1 as MNHEY and CDR2 as SVGAGI. Trimming removed 6 bases from V and 3 bases from J; junction bases left unmatched: 11. The CDR3 reads CASSPWTGPNYEQYF. Written as DNA, the CDR3 is TGTGCCAGCAGCCCCTGGACAGGCCCAAACTACGAGCAGTACTTC.

The J gene is TRBJ2-1, the V gene TRBV10-2; 7 bases fit TRBD2. The V segment lost 6 bases and the J segment 7 bases; nucleotides outside the gene matches: 18. Germline V CDR1 and CDR2: WSHSY, SAAADI. This CDR3 contains 17 residues. The CDR3 loop is CASRAPGGSRSRNEQFF. In DNA, the CDR3 is TGCGCCAGCAGAGCCCCTGGCGGGAGTAGGAGTAGAAATGAGCAGTTCTTC.

J is TRBJ2-7 and V is TRBV11-2; 7 bases match TRBD2. The germline V gene has CDR1 SGHAT and CDR2 FQNNGV. The CDR3 extends over 18 amino acids. Trimming cost V 5 bases and J 2 bases; bases outside gene matches: 18. As DNA, the CDR3 is TGTGCCAGCAGCGTCGGAGGGCTAGCGGTATCCCCCACCTACGAGCAGTACTTC. It translates to CASSVGGLAVSPTYEQYF.